What follows is one T cell receptor beta chain and its context. Germline lookup yields CDR1 LNHDA and CDR2 SQIVND (reference sequence). V lost 5 bases and J 0 bases, leaving 11 bases between the germline ends. CDR3 size: 15 residues. Sequencing was performed with immunoSEQ multiplex PCR; in TCRdb, only in-frame clones are kept and a portion is missing. In the table there are around 100,000 clones, roughly 91% of which are singletons. This record belongs to a study of blood T cell repertoires in COVID-19. At the level of the study: From T cells, B-cell-depleted T cells, or PBMCs came the material, which was cDNA or gDNA.

The origin of this receptor is a man in his late teens or twenties with COVID-19, enrolled during active disease. The specimen was peripheral blood. This rearrangement joins TRBV19 to TRBJ2-1; D perhaps matches TRBD2 (6 bases). The CDR3 here is CASSRTGSSYNEQFF. The DNA for the CDR3 is TGTGCCAGTAGTCGAACCGGGAGCTCCTACAATGAGCAGTTCTTC.